The 9 T cell receptor beta chains listed next were all sequenced from one sample in a study of blood T cell repertoires in COVID-19. TCRdb's table, derived via immunoSEQ multiplex PCR, lists solely in-frame clones and lacks some. The data hold about 190,000 clones, with 75% to 90% observed a single time. Source material: peripheral blood. These receptors were obtained from a man aged 25 to 45 with acute or convalescent COVID-19.

The table lists this clone with a few counts. This chain joins TRBV25-1 and TRBJ1-4, with 7 positions matching TRBD1. The CDR3 spans 16 residues. From germline, CDR1 is MGHDK and CDR2 SYGVNS. Unmatched junction bases numbered 4, after V lost 3 bases and J lost 0 bases. CDR3 region: CASSEGQISTNEKLFF. DNA for the CDR3: TGTGCCAGCAGTGAGGGACAGATCTCAACTAATGAAAAACTGTTTTTT.

Written as DNA, the CDR3 is TGTGCCAGTCGCCTCCTTGGGTTAGGGAGAGTCGCTGAAGCTTTCTTT. It encodes CASRLLGLGRVAEAFF. The rearrangement uses TRBV19 and TRBJ1-1; unclear D gene. CDR1 is LNHDA, CDR2 SQIVND, per germline (reference sequence). The CDR3 covers 16 residues. V lost 8 bases and J lost 6, with 25 bases in between.

CDR3 nucleotide sequence: TGTGCCAGCAGCTTACAACCGGGACAGTCCTACAATGAGCAGTTCTTC. Protein sequence: CASSLQPGQSYNEQFF. The chain links TRBV7-2 to TRBJ2-1, with 7 bases fitting TRBD1. Germline lookup yields CDR1 SGHTA and CDR2 FQGNSA. This CDR3 region has 16 residues. The J segment lost 1 base and the V segment lost 2 bases, leaving 5 bases of the junction unmatched.

The V gene is TRBV6-6, the J gene TRBJ1-2; D remains ambiguous. CDR3 size: 12 residues. The V gene lost 5 bases and the J gene lost 7 bases, with 11 bases spanning the gap. Germline CDR1 is MNHNY and CDR2 is SVGAGI (reference sequence). CDR3 amino acids: CASSQWSAGYTF. As DNA, the CDR3 is TGTGCCAGCAGTCAGTGGAGTGCTGGCTACACCTTC.

This chain links TRBV24-1 with TRBJ1-2; D ambiguous. Germline V gene lookup returns CDR1 KGHDR and CDR2 SFDVKD. V lost 1 base, J lost 4 bases, and 3 bases lay in between. The CDR3 loop spans 12 amino acids. The CDR3 nucleotides read TGTGCCACCAGTGATTTCAGCTATGGCTACACCTTC. Protein product: CATSDFSYGYTF.

With respect to this clone: Other DNA sequences from this sample encode an identical CDR3 as well. The V gene is TRBV5-1, the J gene TRBJ2-7, with 8 bases lining up with TRBD1. From germline, CDR1 is SGHRS and CDR2 YFSETQ. The V segment lost 0 bases and the J segment 1 base; nucleotides outside the gene matches: 0. This CDR3 is built from 14 residues. In nucleotides, the CDR3 is TGCGCCAGCAGCTTGGACAGGGGGTCCTACGAGCAGTACTTC. Protein product: CASSLDRGSYEQYF.

The rearrangement uses TRBV4-1 and TRBJ2-6; 8 nucleotides agree with TRBD2. V was clipped by 0 bases and J by 2 bases; unmatched bases: 9. This CDR3 is built from 19 residues. Germline loops: CDR1 MGHRA, CDR2 YSYEKL. CDR3: CASSQDRGGRFTGANVLTF. For the CDR3, the DNA is TGCGCCAGCAGCCAAGATCGGGGGGGTAGGTTCACTGGGGCCAACGTCCTGACTTTC.

The chain links TRBV21-1 to TRBJ2-3; the table's D call of TRBD1 was not tested on the DNA. TRBV21-1 is a known pseudogene. This CDR3 has 16 amino acids. CDR3: CASSKPGQGLYCTQYF. The CDR3 region has the DNA TGTGCCAGCAGCAAACCGGGACAGGGGCTATACTGTACGCAGTATTTT.

The chain employs TRBV5-5 and TRBJ1-5, with D maybe TRBD1 (5 bases). The CDR3 totals 15 residues. Trimming took off 0 bases at V and 4 bases at J, with 11 bases between the two ends. The germline gives CDR1 SGHKS, CDR2 YYEKEE (reference sequence). CDR3 residues: CASSLEARTNQPQHF. The CDR3 DNA sequence: TGTGCCAGCAGCTTGGAGGCCAGGACAAATCAGCCCCAGCATTTT.